The 8 T cell receptor beta chains below were found in one sample sequenced in a study of control samples from healthy donors and cancer patients. Sequencing was performed with immunoSEQ multiplex PCR; in TCRdb, only in-frame clones are kept and a portion is missing. Of fewer than 200,000 clones listed, approximately 94% are singletons. Sequences were obtained from blood. The receptor source for this set is a man aged 25 to 40 in good health.

This clone was counted a single time. In nucleotides, the CDR3 is TGTGCCAGCAGCTTAGGTCTGGGACTAGCGGGAGTCGAGGAGCAGTACTTC. Translation: CASSLGLGLAGVEEQYF. The chain employs TRBV7-9 and TRBJ2-7; TRBD2 matches 14 bases. Trimming cost V 1 base and J 7 bases; bases outside gene matches: 9. CDR3 length equals 17 residues. CDR1 SEHNR and CDR2 FQNEAQ come from the germline V gene (reference sequence).

This clone was recorded once. The V call is TRBV7-8, the J call TRBJ1-3, with 9 bases that match TRBD1. The germline V gene has CDR1 SGHVS and CDR2 FQNEAQ. The V and J ends lost 0 bases and 4 bases, in that order; junction bases with no gene match: 4. This CDR3 contains 16 residues. The CDR3 nucleotides are TGTGCCAGCAGCTTAGCCCCGACAGGGGGGGGAAACACCATATATTTT. This encodes CASSLAPTGGGNTIYF.

V gene TRBV30 combines with J gene TRBJ2-4; 7 nucleotides align to TRBD2. The CDR3 sequence is 14 residues long. V was clipped by 5 bases and J by 2 bases; unmatched bases: 6. The germline CDR1 and CDR2 sequences are GTSNPN and SVGIG (reference sequence). The CDR3 spells CAWAGGGTKNIQYF. The CDR3, as DNA: TGTGCCTGGGCGGGCGGGGGAACCAAAAACATTCAGTACTTC.

The V gene is TRBV30, the J gene TRBJ1-6, with D perhaps TRBD1 (6 bases). Germline CDR1 and CDR2: GTSNPN and SVGIG (reference sequence). Between the trimmed V and J ends, which lost 7 bases and 0 bases, there was a span of 16 bases. The CDR3 runs to 16 residues. The CDR3: CASRGLWGSYNSPLHF. In DNA form, the CDR3 reads TGTGCCTCGAGGGGGTTATGGGGCTCCTATAATTCACCCCTCCACTTT.

The chain carries TRBV5-1 and TRBJ1-5; tentatively, D is TRBD1 (5 bases). Germline V CDR1 and CDR2: SGHRS, YFSETQ. Trimming shortened V by 5 bases and J by 4 bases, and 16 bases separated the two germline ends. This CDR3 has 15 residues. Written as DNA, the CDR3 is TGCGCCAGCAGTCTTGAAGGACACTCGAATCAGCCCCAGCATTTT. Residues: CASSLEGHSNQPQHF.

This sequence joins TRBV29-1 and TRBJ1-4; a weak D match, TRBD1 (5 bases). V dropped 4 bases and J dropped 5 bases, with 8 bases sitting between them. Germline V lookup: CDR1 SQVTM, CDR2 ANQGSEA. The CDR3 consists of 12 residues. This CDR3 reads CSVGNRNEKLFF. The CDR3 DNA sequence: TGCAGCGTTGGTAACAGGAATGAAAAACTGTTTTTT.

This clone was recorded only once. This chain uses TRBV6-5 with TRBJ1-5; D gene uncertain. The CDR3 runs to 12 residues. V shed 7 bases and J shed 3 bases, with 7 bases lying between them. The germline V gene has CDR1 MNHEY and CDR2 SVGAGI. The CDR3 sequence: CASTSFNQPQHF. CDR3 nucleotides: TGTGCCAGCACCTCGTTCAATCAGCCCCAGCATTTT.

This chain joins TRBV18 and TRBJ2-1; 8 bases are shared with TRBD2. Losses at the gene ends were 2 bases for V and 9 bases for J; bases not matched to a gene: 12. This CDR3 is 16 amino acids long. Per the germline V gene, CDR1 is KGHSH and CDR2 is LQKENI. DNA for the CDR3: TGTGCCAGCTCACCAGGCGCCTGGCGGGAGGTGATTGAGCAGTTCTTC. It yields the protein CASSPGAWREVIEQFF.